The next 9 T cell receptor beta chains were all read from a single sample in a study of T cell responses to AZD1222 COVID-19 vaccine. Some clones are missing from TCRdb's copy, which holds only in-frame ones; the method was immunoSEQ multiplex PCR. The table lists 140,000 or so clones, over 75% of them singletons. The sample here was peripheral blood, taken 28 days after the second dose of the MenACWY control vaccine. These receptors were taken from an adult who received the MenACWY meningococcal vaccine as a control.

The gene calls are TRBV18 and TRBJ1-2; 7 positions agree with TRBD1. The CDR3 contains 15 residues. Trimming removed 0 bases from V and 8 bases from J; junction bases left unmatched: 9. Germline loops: CDR1 KGHSH, CDR2 LQKENI. CDR3: CASSPPGTESRGYTF. The CDR3 nucleotides read TGTGCCAGCTCACCACCAGGGACAGAGAGTCGAGGCTACACCTTC. Full variable domain (missing parts from reference TRBV18 and TRBJ1-2): NAGVMQNPRHLVRRRGQEARLRCSPMKGHSHVYWYRQLPEEGLKFMVYLQKENIIDESGMPKERFSAEFPKEGPSILRIQQVVRGDSAAYFCASSPPGTESRGYTFGSGTRLTVV.

The V and J genes are TRBV5-4 and TRBJ1-2, with 9 positions matching TRBD1. The CDR3 totals 14 residues. V shed 1 base, J shed 3 bases, and the junction held 1 base outside the gene matches. The germline gives CDR1 SGHNT, CDR2 YYREEE (reference sequence). CDR3 DNA sequence: TGTGCCAGCAGCTTGCGACAGGGGGACTATGGCTACACCTTC. Translated: CASSLRQGDYGYTF.

This clone has more than one count but fewer than ten. This chain uses TRBV12-3 or TRBV12-4 with TRBJ1-1; no reliable D call. V lost 6 bases to trimming and J lost 1 base, with 6 bases between them. The CDR3 sequence is 12 residues long. The CDR3 region is CASRYGNTEAFF. The CDR3 nucleotides read TGTGCCAGCAGGTACGGGAACACTGAAGCTTTCTTT.

V gene TRBV4-1 combines with J gene TRBJ1-1; no definite D call. Trimming removed 1 base from V and 4 bases from J, with 10 bases in between. Looked up from germline, CDR1 is MGHRA and CDR2 is YSYEKL. This CDR3 region has 14 residues. DNA of the CDR3: TGCGCCAGCAGCCAAGTCAAGGGAGGCACTGAAGCTTTCTTT. Protein product: CASSQVKGGTEAFF.

This chain connects TRBV10-3 to TRBJ1-1, with D maybe TRBD1 (5 bases). This CDR3 has 13 residues. V was pared by 1 base and J by 5 bases, with 8 bases between. Germline loops: CDR1 ENHRY, CDR2 SYGVKD. CDR3 protein: CAISEWGGTEAFF. The DNA for the CDR3 is TGTGCCATCAGTGAGTGGGGGGGAACTGAAGCTTTCTTT.

V gene TRBV24-1 combines with J gene TRBJ2-5; the D is unclear. V dropped 1 base and J dropped 5 bases, with 4 bases sitting between them. Germline-derived CDR1 and CDR2 are KGHDR and SFDVKD. The CDR3 loop spans 12 amino acids. For the CDR3, the DNA is TGTGCCACCAGTGATTTTAGGGAGACCCAGTACTTC. Protein product: CATSDFRETQYF.

This clone was detected once. J is TRBJ1-3 and V is TRBV11-1; D unresolved. The CDR3 is made up of 14 amino acids. Germline V CDR1 and CDR2: SGHAT, FQDESV (reference sequence). V was trimmed by 4 bases and J by 4 bases, leaving 11 bases between them. CDR3 amino acids: CASSSRASGNTIYF. The CDR3 nucleotides are TGTGCCAGCAGCTCAAGGGCGTCCGGAAACACCATATATTTT.

The chain links TRBV5-1 to TRBJ2-3; the D gene is possibly TRBD2 (6 bases). Germline loops: CDR1 SGHRS, CDR2 YFSETQ. V dropped 2 bases and J dropped 0 bases, with 10 bases sitting between them. This CDR3 has 15 residues. The CDR3 nucleotides are TGCGCCAGCAGCTTTGGAAGCGGGAGCACAGATACGCAGTATTTT. Translated: CASSFGSGSTDTQYF.

A single count supports this clone. This rearrangement joins TRBV6-5 to TRBJ1-2; TRBD1 matches 10 bases. The germline V gene encodes CDR1 MNHEY and CDR2 SVGAGI. V lost 5 bases and J lost 4; bases outside the gene matches: 4. The CDR3 extends over 14 amino acids. In DNA, the CDR3 is TGTGCCAGCAGTCCGGGACAGGGGTTCTATGGCTACACCTTC. Protein sequence: CASSPGQGFYGYTF.